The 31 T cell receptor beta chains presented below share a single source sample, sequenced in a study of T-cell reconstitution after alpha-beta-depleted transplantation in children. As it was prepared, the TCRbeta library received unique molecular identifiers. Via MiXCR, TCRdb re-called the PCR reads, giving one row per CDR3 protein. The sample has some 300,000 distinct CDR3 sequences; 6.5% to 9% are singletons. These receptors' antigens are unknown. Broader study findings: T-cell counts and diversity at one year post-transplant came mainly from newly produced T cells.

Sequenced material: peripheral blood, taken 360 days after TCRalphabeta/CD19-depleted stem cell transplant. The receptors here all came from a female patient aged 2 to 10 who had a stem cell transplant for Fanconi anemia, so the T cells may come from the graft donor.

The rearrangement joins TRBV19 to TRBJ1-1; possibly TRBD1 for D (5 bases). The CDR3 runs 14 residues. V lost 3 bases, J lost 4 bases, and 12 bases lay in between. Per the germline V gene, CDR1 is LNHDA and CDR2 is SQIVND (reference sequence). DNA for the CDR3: TGTGCCAGTAGTATGGGGGGGAGCGGCACTGAAGCTTTCTTT. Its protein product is CASSMGGSGTEAFF. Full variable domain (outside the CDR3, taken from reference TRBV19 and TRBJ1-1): DGGITQSPKYLFRKEGQNVTLSCEQNLNHDAMYWYRQDPGQGLRLIYYSQIVNDFQKGDIAEGYSVSREKKESFPLTVTSAQKNPTAFYLCASSMGGSGTEAFFGQGTRLTVV.

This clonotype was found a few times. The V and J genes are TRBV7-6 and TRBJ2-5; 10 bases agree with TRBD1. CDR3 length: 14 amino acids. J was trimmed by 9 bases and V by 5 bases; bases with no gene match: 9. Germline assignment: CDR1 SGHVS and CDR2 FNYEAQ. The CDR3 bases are TGTGCCAGCAGCGACCCGGGACAGGGGCAGTCCCAGTACTTC. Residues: CASSDPGQGQSQYF.

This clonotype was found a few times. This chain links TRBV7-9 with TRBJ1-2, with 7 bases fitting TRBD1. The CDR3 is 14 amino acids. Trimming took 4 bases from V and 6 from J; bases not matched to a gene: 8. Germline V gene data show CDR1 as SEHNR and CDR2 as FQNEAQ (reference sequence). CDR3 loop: CASSSGTDRDGYTF. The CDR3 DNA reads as TGTGCCAGCAGCTCGGGGACAGATCGGGATGGCTACACCTTC.

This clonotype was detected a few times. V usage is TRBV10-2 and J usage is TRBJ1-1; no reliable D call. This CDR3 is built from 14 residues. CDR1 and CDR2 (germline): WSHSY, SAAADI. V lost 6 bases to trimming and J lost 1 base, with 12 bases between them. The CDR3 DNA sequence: TGCGCCAGCAGCGTTGGAAGGGCGAACACTGAAGCTTTCTTT. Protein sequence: CASSVGRANTEAFF.

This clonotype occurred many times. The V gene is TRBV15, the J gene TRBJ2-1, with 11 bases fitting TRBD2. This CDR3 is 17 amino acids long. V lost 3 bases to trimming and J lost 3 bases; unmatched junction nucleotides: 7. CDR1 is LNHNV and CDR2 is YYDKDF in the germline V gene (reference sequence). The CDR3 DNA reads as TGTGCCACCAGCAGCCAATTAGCGGGAGGGAACTACAATGAGCAGTTCTTC. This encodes CATSSQLAGGNYNEQFF.

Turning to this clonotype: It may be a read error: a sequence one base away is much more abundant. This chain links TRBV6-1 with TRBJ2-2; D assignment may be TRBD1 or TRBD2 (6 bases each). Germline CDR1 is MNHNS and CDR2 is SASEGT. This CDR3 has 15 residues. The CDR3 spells CATLSHREVTGDLFF. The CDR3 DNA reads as TGTGCCACACTTTCGCACAGGGAGGTCACCGGGGATCTGTTTTTT.

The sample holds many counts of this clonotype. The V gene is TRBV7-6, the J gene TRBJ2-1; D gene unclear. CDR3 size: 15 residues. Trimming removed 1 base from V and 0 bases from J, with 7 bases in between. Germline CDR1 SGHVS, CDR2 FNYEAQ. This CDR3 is CASSLVSNSYNEQFF. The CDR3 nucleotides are TGTGCCAGCAGCTTAGTGTCCAACTCCTACAATGAGCAGTTCTTC.

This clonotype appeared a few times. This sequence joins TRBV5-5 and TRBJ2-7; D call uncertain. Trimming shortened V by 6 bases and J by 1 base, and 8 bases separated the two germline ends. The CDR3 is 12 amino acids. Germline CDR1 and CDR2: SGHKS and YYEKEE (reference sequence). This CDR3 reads CASTKGSYEQYF. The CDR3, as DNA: TGTGCCAGCACCAAGGGTTCCTACGAGCAGTACTTC.

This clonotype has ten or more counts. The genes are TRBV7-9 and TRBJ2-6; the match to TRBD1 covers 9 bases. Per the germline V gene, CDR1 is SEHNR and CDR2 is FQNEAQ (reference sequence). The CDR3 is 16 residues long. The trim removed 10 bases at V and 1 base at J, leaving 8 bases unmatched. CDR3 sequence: CATSGQGLSGANVLTF. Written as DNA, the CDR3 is TGTGCCACTTCGGGACAGGGCTTGTCTGGGGCCAACGTCCTGACTTTC.

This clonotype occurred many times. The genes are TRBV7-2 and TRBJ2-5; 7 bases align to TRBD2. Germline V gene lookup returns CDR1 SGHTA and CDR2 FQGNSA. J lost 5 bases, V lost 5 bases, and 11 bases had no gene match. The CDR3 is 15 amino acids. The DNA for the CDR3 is TGTGCCAGCAGCCGCGGGACTACGAGATCGGAGACCCAGTACTTC. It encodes CASSRGTTRSETQYF.

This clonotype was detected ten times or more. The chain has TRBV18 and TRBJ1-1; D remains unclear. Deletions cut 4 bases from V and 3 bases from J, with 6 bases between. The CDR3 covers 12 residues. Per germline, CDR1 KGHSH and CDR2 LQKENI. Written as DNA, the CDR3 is TGTGCCAGCTCACAAACAGACACTGAAGCTTTCTTT. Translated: CASSQTDTEAFF. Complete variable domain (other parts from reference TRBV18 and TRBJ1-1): NAGVMQNPRHLVRRRGQEARLRCSPMKGHSHVYWYRQLPEEGLKFMVYLQKENIIDESGMPKERFSAEFPKEGPSILRIQQVVRGDSAAYFCASSQTDTEAFFGQGTRLTVV.

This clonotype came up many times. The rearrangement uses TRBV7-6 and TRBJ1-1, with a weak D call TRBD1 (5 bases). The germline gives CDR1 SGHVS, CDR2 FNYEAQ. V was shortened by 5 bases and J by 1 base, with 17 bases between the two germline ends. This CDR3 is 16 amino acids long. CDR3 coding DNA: TGTGCCAGCAGCCGGGGCCGATGGAACCCGAACACTGAAGCTTTCTTT. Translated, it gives CASSRGRWNPNTEAFF.

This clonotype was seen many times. In DNA form, the CDR3 reads TGTGCCAGCAGTTTGGACCGGGTGGTGGAAAAACTGTTTTTT. As protein: CASSLDRVVEKLFF. The V and J genes are TRBV12-3 or TRBV12-4 and TRBJ1-4, with D unresolved. Trimming stripped 3 bases from V and 8 bases from J, with 13 bases between. The CDR3 spans 14 residues.

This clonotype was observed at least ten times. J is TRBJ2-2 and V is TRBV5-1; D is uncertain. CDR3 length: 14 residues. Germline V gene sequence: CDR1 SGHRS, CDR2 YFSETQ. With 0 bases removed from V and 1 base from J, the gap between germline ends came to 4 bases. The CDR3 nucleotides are TGCGCCAGCAGCTTGGGCGGGAACACCGGGGAGCTGTTTTTT. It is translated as CASSLGGNTGELFF.

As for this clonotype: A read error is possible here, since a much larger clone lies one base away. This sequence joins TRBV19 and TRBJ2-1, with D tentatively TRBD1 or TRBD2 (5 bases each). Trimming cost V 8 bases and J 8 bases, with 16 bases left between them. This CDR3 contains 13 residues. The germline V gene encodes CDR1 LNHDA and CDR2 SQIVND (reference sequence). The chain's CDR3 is CASARGWGHEQFF. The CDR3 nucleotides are TGTGCCAGTGCTCGGGGCTGGGGACATGAGCAGTTCTTC. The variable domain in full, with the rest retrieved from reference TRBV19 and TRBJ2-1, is DGGITQSPKYLFRKEGQNVTLSCEQNLNHDAMYWYRQDPGQGLRLIYYSQIVNDFQKGDIAEGYSVSREKKESFPLTVTSAQKNPTAFYLCASARGWGHEQFFGPGTRLTVL.

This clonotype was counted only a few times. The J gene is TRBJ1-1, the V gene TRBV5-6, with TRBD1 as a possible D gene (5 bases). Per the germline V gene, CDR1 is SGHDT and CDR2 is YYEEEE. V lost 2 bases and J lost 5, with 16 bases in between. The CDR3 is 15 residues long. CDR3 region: CASSLLRALGTEAFF. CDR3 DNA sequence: TGTGCCAGCAGCTTACTCAGGGCCCTGGGTACTGAAGCTTTCTTT.

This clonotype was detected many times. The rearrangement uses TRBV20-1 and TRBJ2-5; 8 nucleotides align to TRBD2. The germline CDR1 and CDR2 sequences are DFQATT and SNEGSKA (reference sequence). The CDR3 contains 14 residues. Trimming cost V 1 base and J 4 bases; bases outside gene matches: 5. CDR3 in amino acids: CSARVSGAGETQYF. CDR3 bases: TGCAGTGCTAGAGTTAGCGGGGCGGGAGAGACCCAGTACTTC.

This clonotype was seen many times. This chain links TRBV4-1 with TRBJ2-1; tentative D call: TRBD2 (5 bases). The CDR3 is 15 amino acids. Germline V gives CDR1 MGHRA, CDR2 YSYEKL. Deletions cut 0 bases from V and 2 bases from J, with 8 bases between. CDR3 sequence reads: CASSQEEVPYNEQFF. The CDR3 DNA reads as TGCGCCAGCAGCCAAGAGGAGGTCCCCTACAATGAGCAGTTCTTC.

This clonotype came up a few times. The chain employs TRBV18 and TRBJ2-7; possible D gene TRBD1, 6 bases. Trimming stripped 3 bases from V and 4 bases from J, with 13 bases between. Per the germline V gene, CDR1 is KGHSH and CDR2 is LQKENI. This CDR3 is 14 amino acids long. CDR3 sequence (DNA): TGTGCCAGCTCACCGTCGAAAGGGGGTTACGAGCAGTACTTC. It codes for CASSPSKGGYEQYF.

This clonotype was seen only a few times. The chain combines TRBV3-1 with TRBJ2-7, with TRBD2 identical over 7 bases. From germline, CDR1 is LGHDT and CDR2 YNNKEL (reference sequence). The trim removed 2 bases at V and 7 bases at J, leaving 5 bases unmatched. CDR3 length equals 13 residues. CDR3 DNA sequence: TGTGCCAGCAGCCAACTCCCAGCGGGAGAGCAGTACTTC. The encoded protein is CASSQLPAGEQYF.

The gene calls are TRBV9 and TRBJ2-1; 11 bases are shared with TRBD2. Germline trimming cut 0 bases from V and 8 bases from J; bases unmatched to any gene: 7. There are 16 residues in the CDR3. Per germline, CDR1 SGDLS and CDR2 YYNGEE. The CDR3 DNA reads TGTGCCAGCAGCGTAGCTTTAGCGGGGGGGCTCGATGAGCAGTTCTTC. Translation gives CASSVALAGGLDEQFF.

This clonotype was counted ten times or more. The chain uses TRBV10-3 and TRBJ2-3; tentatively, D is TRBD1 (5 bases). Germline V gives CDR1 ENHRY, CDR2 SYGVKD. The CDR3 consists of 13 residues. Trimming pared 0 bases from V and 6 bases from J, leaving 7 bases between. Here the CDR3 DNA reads TGTGCCATCAGTGAGTCCAAGGGGGATACGCAGTATTTT. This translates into CAISESKGDTQYF.

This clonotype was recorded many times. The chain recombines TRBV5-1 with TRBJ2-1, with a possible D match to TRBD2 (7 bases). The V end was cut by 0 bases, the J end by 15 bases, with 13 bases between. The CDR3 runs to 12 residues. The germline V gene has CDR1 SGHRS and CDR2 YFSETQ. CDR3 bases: TGCGCCAGCAGCTTGGCGTGGGGGGGCCTGTTCTTC. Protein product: CASSLAWGGLFF. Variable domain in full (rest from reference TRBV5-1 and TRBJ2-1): KAGVTQTPRYLIKTRGQQVTLSCSPISGHRSVSWYQQTPGQGLQFLFEYFSETQRNKGNFPGRFSGRQFSNSRSEMNVSTLELGDSALYLCASSLAWGGLFFGPGTRLTVL.

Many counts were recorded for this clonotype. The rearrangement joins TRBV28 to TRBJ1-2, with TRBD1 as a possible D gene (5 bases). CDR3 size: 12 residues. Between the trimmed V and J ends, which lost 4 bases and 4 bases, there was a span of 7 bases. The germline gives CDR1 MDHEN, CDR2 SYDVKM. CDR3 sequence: CASSSDSYGYTF. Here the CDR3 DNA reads TGTGCCAGCAGTTCCGACAGCTATGGCTACACCTTC.

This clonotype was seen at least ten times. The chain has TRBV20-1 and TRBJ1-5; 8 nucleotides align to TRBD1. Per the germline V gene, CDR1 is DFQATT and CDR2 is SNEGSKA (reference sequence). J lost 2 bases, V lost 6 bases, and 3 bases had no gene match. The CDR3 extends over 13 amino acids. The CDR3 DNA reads TGCAGTGCCCAGACAGGGGGCAATCAGCCCCAGCATTTT. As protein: CSAQTGGNQPQHF.

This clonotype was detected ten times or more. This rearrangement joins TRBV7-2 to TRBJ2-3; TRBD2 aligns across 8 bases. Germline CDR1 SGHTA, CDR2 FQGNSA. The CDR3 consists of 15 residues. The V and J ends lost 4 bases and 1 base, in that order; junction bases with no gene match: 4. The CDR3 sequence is CASSYPTSGTDTQYF. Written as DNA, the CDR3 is TGTGCCAGCAGCTACCCGACTAGCGGCACAGATACGCAGTATTTT.

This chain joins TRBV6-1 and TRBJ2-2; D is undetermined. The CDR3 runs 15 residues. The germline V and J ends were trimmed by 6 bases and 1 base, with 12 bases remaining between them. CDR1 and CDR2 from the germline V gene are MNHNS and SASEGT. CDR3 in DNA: TGTGCCAGCAGCGCGGAGCTTGTGAACACCGGGGAGCTGTTTTTT. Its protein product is CASSAELVNTGELFF.

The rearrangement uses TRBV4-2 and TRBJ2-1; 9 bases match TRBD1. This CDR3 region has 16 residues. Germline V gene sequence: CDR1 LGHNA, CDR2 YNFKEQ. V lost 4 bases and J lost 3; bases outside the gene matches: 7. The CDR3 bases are TGTGCCAGCAGCCCTCCGGGACAGGGTTACTACAATGAGCAGTTCTTC. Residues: CASSPPGQGYYNEQFF.

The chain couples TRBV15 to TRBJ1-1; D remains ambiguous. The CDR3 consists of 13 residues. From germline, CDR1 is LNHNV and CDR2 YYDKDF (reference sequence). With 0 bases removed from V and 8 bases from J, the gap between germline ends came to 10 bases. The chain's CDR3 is CATSRDLGFEAFF. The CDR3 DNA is TGTGCCACCAGCAGAGATTTAGGGTTCGAAGCTTTCTTT.

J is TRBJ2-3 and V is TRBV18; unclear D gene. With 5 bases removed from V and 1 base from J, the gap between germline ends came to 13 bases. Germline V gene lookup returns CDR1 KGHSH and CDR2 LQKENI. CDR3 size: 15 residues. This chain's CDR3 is CASSTAILGTDTQYF. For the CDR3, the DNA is TGTGCCAGCTCAACAGCCATCCTTGGCACAGATACGCAGTATTTT.

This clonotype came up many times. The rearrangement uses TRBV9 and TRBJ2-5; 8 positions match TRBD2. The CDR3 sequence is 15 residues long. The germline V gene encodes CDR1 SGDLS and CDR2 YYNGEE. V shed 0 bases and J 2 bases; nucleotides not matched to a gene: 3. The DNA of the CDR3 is TGTGCCAGCAGCGTAGGACTAGCGAGTCAAGAGACCCAGTACTTC. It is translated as CASSVGLASQETQYF.